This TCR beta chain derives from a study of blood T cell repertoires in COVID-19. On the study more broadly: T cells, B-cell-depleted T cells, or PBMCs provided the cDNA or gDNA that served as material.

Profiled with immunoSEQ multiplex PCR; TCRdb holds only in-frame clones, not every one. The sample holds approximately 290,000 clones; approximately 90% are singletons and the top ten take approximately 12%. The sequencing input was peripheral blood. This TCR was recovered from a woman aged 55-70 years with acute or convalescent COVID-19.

For the CDR3, the DNA is TGTGCCAGCTCACCGGCCGGGACAGTCAACACTGAAGCTTTCTTT. Its translation: CASSPAGTVNTEAFF. The chain combines TRBV18 with TRBJ1-1; 7 bases fit TRBD1. With 3 bases clipped from V and 2 bases from J, the junction kept 6 bases outside the gene matches. This CDR3 is built from 15 residues. The germline V gene encodes CDR1 KGHSH and CDR2 LQKENI.